A selection of T cell receptor delta chains follows, all from one sample in a study of Vδ1+ human thymocytes. TCRdb processed the multiplex PCR reads again with the CATT caller. This sample has about 55,000 delta-chain clones, with roughly 15% found just once. The sample taken for sequencing was Vdelta1+ gamma-delta thymocytes from the thymus. The receptor source for this set is a boy under three years old who had congenital heart surgery. Each CDR3 is given with its conserved first and last residue. The D gene is left open where the match is weak. The size of a clone is reported for some rows only, either as once, few or many, or as a class for expanded clones.

v_call	cdr3_length	d_call	j_call	clone_size	cdr3_nt	cdr3_aa
TRDV1	23	TRDD3	TRDJ1	few	TGTGCTCTTGGGGAACTCGCCCCCTTCCTACCTCACTGGGGGATACTCAACACCGATAAACTCATCTTT	CALGELAPFLPHWGILNTDKLIF
TRDV1	24	TRDD3	TRDJ1	.	TGTGCTCTTGGGGAACGGCGTGGCTACACCTTTACTGGGGGATACGGCTCCAAATCCGATAAACTCATCTTT	CALGERRGYTFTGGYGSKSDKLIF
TRDV2	15	TRDD3	TRDJ1	.	TGTGCCTGTGAGACCCTCTGGGGGCCTGACGATAAACTCATCTTT	CACETLWGPDDKLIF
TRDV2	23	TRDD3	TRDJ1	few	TGTGCCTGTGACACCGAGAAGTGGGGGATACTCCTCTGCCGTCCGGGATACACCGAAAAACTCATCTTT	CACDTEKWGILLCRPGYTEKLIF
TRDV2	21	TRDD3	TRDJ1	few	TGTGCCTGTGACACCGACTTACCCGGGGGACTGGGGGAGAATGGCACCGATAAACTCATCTTT	CACDTDLPGGLGENGTDKLIF
TRDV1	19	.	TRDJ1	few	TGTGCTCTTGGGGAACTACAATCCCGAACTCGGGATTACACCGATAAACTCATCTTT	CALGELQSRTRDYTDKLIF
TRDV1	23	TRDD3	TRDJ1	once	TGTGCCCTTGGGGAAAGAGGGTCTTCCTACGTAGCTGGGGGATACAAATTGGGCGATAAACTCATCTTT	CALGERGSSYVAGGYKLGDKLIF
TRDV1	24	.	TRDJ1	.	TGTGCTCTTGGGGAAGATTTAGCGTTTGGGTCCTGCGAGACGGGGGGGCCAGACACCGATAAACTCATCTTT	CALGEDLAFGSCETGGPDTDKLIF
TRDV1	18	TRDD3	TRDJ1	few	TGTGCTCTTGGGGAACCCCTACCTGGGGGATACGCTTCCGATAAACTCATCTTT	CALGEPLPGGYASDKLIF
TRDV1	20	.	TRDJ1	.	TGTGCTCTTGGGGAACTAGCCCACATACCTACCCGTTCGCACACCGATAAACTCATCTTT	CALGELAHIPTRSHTDKLIF
TRDV1	17	.	TRDJ1	.	TGTGCTCTTGGGGTCCTACACTGGGGAACGTCCACCGATAAACTCATCTTT	CALGVLHWGTSTDKLIF
TRDV1	20	TRDD3	TRDJ1	few	TGTGCTCTTGGGGAACCCAGTCAGGGGATACCCCGTAGTGACACCGATAAACTCATCTTT	CALGEPSQGIPRSDTDKLIF
TRDV2	14	.	TRDJ1	medium-sized	TGTGCCTGTGACACTCCAGGGGGAACCGATAAACTCATCTTT	CACDTPGGTDKLIF
TRDV1	19	TRDD3	TRDJ1	.	TGTGCTCTTGGGGAATACATTTCCGTCGGGGGATGTTTTACCGATAAACTCATCTTT	CALGEYISVGGCFTDKLIF
TRAV29/DV5	24	.	TRDJ1	few	.	CSVLLCRINSDFPPLYTGADKLIF
TRDV1	21	TRDD3	TRDJ1	.	TGTGCTCTTGGGTCCCCTGGGTCCCTACCTGTACTGGGGGATACCGCCGATAAACTCATCTTT	CALGSPGSLPVLGDTADKLIF
TRDV1	20	TRDD2	TRDJ1	.	TGTGCTCTTGGGGAACCCTTCCTACGCCAACTGGGGACGTACACCGATAAACTCATCTTT	CALGEPFLRQLGTYTDKLIF
TRDV1	21	TRDD2	TRDJ1	few	TGTGCTCTTGGGGAACTAGCCCTTCCTACATTTGGGATTCGGGGGACCGATAAACTCATCTTT	CALGELALPTFGIRGTDKLIF
TRDV1	21	TRDD3	TRDJ1	.	TGTGCTCTGGCCTTCCTACCTAACTGGGGGATAATGCCTGTAGACACCGATAAACTCATCTTT	CALAFLPNWGIMPVDTDKLIF
TRDV1	14	.	TRDJ1	.	TGTGCTCTTGGGGAGCTTACGGGGATTGGAAAACTCATCTTT	CALGELTGIGKLIF
TRDV1	20	TRDD3	TRDJ1	.	TGTGCTCTTTGGAACGGATGGACTGGGGGATACGCGGGGTACACCGATAAACTCATCTTT	CALWNGWTGGYAGYTDKLIF
TRDV1	17	TRDD3	TRDJ1	.	TGTGCTCTTGGGGAACTAATTACTGGGGGTTCCAGAGATAAACTCATCTTT	CALGELITGGSRDKLIF
TRDV1	18	TRDD2	TRDJ1	.	TGTGCTCTTGGGGATTACCTTCCTACGGCTGGCCCGGCCGATAAACTCATCTTT	CALGDYLPTAGPADKLIF
TRDV1	22	.	TRDJ1	.	TGTGCTCTTGGGGAATCCCTTCCTACTAGTACTGGGGGATGCTCCCTCACCGATAAACTCATCTTT	CALGESLPTSTGGCSLTDKLIF
TRDV1	19	TRDD3	TRDJ1	.	TGTGCTCTTGGGGGTTCATACTGGGGGATACACGGAAACCCCGATAAACTCATCTTT	CALGGSYWGIHGNPDKLIF
TRDV1	18	TRDD3	TRDJ1	.	TGTGCTCTTGGGGAAGGAGGATGGGGGAACGGTGCGACCGATAAACTCATCTTT	CALGEGGWGNGATDKLIF
TRDV2	15	TRDD3	TRDJ4	many	TGTGCCTGTGACACCGCCTGGGGGATACGCGGACCCCTGATCTTT	CACDTAWGIRGPLIF
TRDV1	22	.	TRDJ1	few	TGTGCTCTTGGGGAACTAATATGGAAGGCTATGGGGTCGGTTGCGTACACCGATAAACTCATCTTT	CALGELIWKAMGSVAYTDKLIF
TRDV1	19	TRDD3	TRDJ1	few	TGTGCTCTTGGGGCGTGGTGCCTGGGGGAAGCATATTACACCGATAAACTCATCTTT	CALGAWCLGEAYYTDKLIF
TRDV1	18	.	TRDJ1	few	TGTGCTCTTGGGGAGCCCGTCCTCCGCCCGTGGTGGGGGGATAAACTCATCTTT	CALGEPVLRPWWGDKLIF
TRAV29/DV5	13	.	TRDJ1	.	TGTGCAGCAAGCGGCCTGTACACCGATAAACTCATCTTT	CAASGLYTDKLIF
TRDV1	18	TRDD2	TRDJ1	.	TGTGCTCTTGGGGAACGACACCCTTCCTGGACGTACACCGATAAACTCATCTTT	CALGERHPSWTYTDKLIF
TRDV1	17	TRDD3	TRDJ1	.	TGCGCTCTTGGGGGAATGGGGATACGCGGGACCCTCGATAAACTCATCTTT	CALGGMGIRGTLDKLIF
TRDV1	16	.	TRDJ1	few	TGTGCTCTTTTAGTATTCCAACACGCCCAAACCGATAAACTCATCTTT	CALLVFQHAQTDKLIF
TRDV2	19	TRDD3	TRDJ1	few	TGTGCCTGTGACCCCCCAGTGGACTGGGGGATACGAGGTGCCGATAAACTCATCTTT	CACDPPVDWGIRGADKLIF
TRDV1	22	TRDD3	TRDJ1	.	TGTGCTCTTGGGGACTTTTCTACGCACTGGGGGATAAGTGCCTCGTACACCGATAAACTCATCTTT	CALGDFSTHWGISASYTDKLIF
TRDV2	16	.	TRDJ1	.	TGCGCCTGTGTCCCCTGGGGAGAGACACACACCGATAAACTCATCTTT	CACVPWGETHTDKLIF
TRDV1	19	.	TRDJ1	.	TGTGCTCTTGGGGTCTCGCGCTTCTGGGGCCACGGGGTTCTGGGTAAACTCATCTTT	CALGVSRFWGHGVLGKLIF
TRDV1	15	.	TRDJ1	.	TGTGCTCTTGGGGAACGGGTAACTTCCTTGGGTAAACTCATCTTT	CALGERVTSLGKLIF
TRDV1	21	TRDD3	TRDJ1	few	TGTGCTCTTGGGGAACTAGCTCCCAAAACCTGGGGGATGGGTACGGACGATAAACTCATCTTT	CALGELAPKTWGMGTDDKLIF
TRDV1	20	TRDD3	TRDJ1	few	TGTGCTCTTGGGGAACCGAATCCTAGCCGGGTACTGGGGGATACTGGTAAACTCATCTTT	CALGEPNPSRVLGDTGKLIF
TRDV1	19	TRDD3	TRDJ1	.	TGTGCTCTTGGGGAACTGCCTGGGGGATACTTCTTTCACACCGATAAACTCATCTTT	CALGELPGGYFFHTDKLIF
TRDV1	17	.	TRDJ1	.	TGTGCTCTTGGGGAAGATATCCTACCGCATTACACCGATAAACTCATCTTT	CALGEDILPHYTDKLIF
TRDV1	12	.	TRDJ1	.	TGTGCTCTTGGTACCAACACCGATAAACTCATCTTT	CALGTNTDKLIF
TRDV1	23	TRDD3	TRDJ1	.	TGTGCTCTTGGGCCACCACGGACTCGCCCACCCTACTGGGGGACCTTGTACACCGATAAACTCATCTTT	CALGPPRTRPPYWGTLYTDKLIF
TRDV1	20	TRDD3	TRDJ1	.	TGTGCTCTTGGGGACCTATACCCCCGTACTGGGGGATACGTCACCGATAAACTCATCTTT	CALGDLYPRTGGYVTDKLIF
TRDV1	21	TRDD3	TRDJ2	.	TGTGCTCTTGGGGTCCTGCGTGAGGGATACCCTAACTTAGCTTTGACAGCACAACTCTTCTTT	CALGVLREGYPNLALTAQLFF
TRDV1	18	.	TRDJ1	.	TGTGCTCTTGGGGACCGTCCGGGAGAGGGCTTTTGCAGCGATAAACTCATCTTT	CALGDRPGEGFCSDKLIF
TRDV1	20	TRDD3	TRDJ1	.	TGTGCTCTTGGGAACTGCGGCTTATTGGGTACTGGGGGATACTTCGATAAACTCATCTTT	CALGNCGLLGTGGYFDKLIF
TRDV1	23	TRDD3	TRDJ1	few	TGTGCTCTTGGGGAACTAAAGTTGGTCCTAAGTACTGGGGGCACCCCGTACACCGATAAACTCATCTTT	CALGELKLVLSTGGTPYTDKLIF
TRDV1	19	TRDD3	TRDJ1	.	TGTGCTCTTGGGATGAAATCCTTCCTCGGTGGGGGATACAGCGATAAACTCATCTTT	CALGMKSFLGGGYSDKLIF
TRDV1	15	.	TRDJ1	few	TGTGCTCTTGGGGAAAAACCTCCCCCCTCTAGGAAACTCATCTTT	CALGEKPPPSRKLIF
TRDV1	23	TRDD3	TRDJ1	.	TGTGCTCTTGGGCACCCGTATGGGATAACGGGGGATACAGGGTATTCGATCACCGATAAACTCATCTTT	CALGHPYGITGDTGYSITDKLIF
TRDV1	21	TRDD3	TRDJ1	few	TGTGCTCTTGGGGAACTCCGACCTACGTCGGGGGATAAAGGGGACACCGATAAACTCATCTTT	CALGELRPTSGDKGDTDKLIF
TRDV1	14	.	TRDJ1	few	TGTGCTCTTGGGGAACTCTGGCAAGACGATAAACTCATCTTT	CALGELWQDDKLIF
TRDV1	20	TRDD3	TRDJ1	few	TGTGCTCTTGGGGAACTCCATCCACACTGGGGGATACTACCTACCGATAAACTCATCTTT	CALGELHPHWGILPTDKLIF
TRDV1	23	TRDD2	TRDJ1	.	TGTGCTCTTGGGGAGTCAGGCCTTCCTACGCCCTACTGGGACCCACCGTACACCGATAAACTCATCTTT	CALGESGLPTPYWDPPYTDKLIF
TRDV1	21	TRDD3	TRDJ1	.	TGTGCTCTTGGGGAATCATCCTTCTTACTCTGGGGGACCCGTGGGACCGATAAACTCATCTTT	CALGESSFLLWGTRGTDKLIF
TRDV1	27	TRDD3	TRDJ1	few	TGTGCCCTTGGGGAACCTCCGTCGCCTTTCCTACTTCCGTACTGGGGGATACGCGGGCGGGGGATCGATAAACTCATCTTT	CALGEPPSPFLLPYWGIRGRGIDKLIF